This paragraph reports one TCR beta chain. This specimen comes from a study of T cell changes during pregnancy in multiple sclerosis. Method: immunoSEQ multiplex PCR; TCRdb's copy keeps in-frame clones and lacks some. The sample has around 100,000 clones, 92% seen once. Trimming removed 2 bases from V and 7 bases from J, with 6 bases in between. Germline V gene data show CDR1 as SGHNT and CDR2 as YENEEA. The CDR3 is 12 residues long. This clonotype originated in a female donor with multiple sclerosis, enrolled in a pregnancy study. J is TRBJ2-1 and V is TRBV11-3, with D hard to call. The sequencing used peripheral blood, collected after pregnancy. In DNA, the CDR3 is TGTGCCAGCAGCTTACCCCAGAATGAGCAGTTCTTC. It codes for CASSLPQNEQFF. Together with reference TRBV11-3 and TRBJ2-1, the CDR3 gives the full variable domain: EAGVVQSPRYKIIEKKQPVAFWCNPISGHNTLYWYLQNLGQGPELLIRYENEEAVDDSQLPKDRFSAERLKGVDSTLKIQPAELGDSAVYLCASSLPQNEQFFGPGTRLTVL.